This entry is about one T cell receptor (beta chain). The sample comes from a study of blood T cell repertoires in COVID-19. Across the whole study: PBMCs, B-cell-depleted T cells, or T cells provided the cDNA or gDNA that made up the material.

The CDR3 runs to 16 residues. Germline-derived CDR1 and CDR2 are LNHDA and SQIVND (reference sequence). V dropped 4 bases and J dropped 3; count of bases not matched to a gene: 4. How the authors handled the data: Counts of nucleated cells, estimated from reference gene primer amplification, were obtained. Repertoires were generated with immunoSEQ multiplex PCR, while TCRdb's copy carries only in-frame clones and drops some. The V and J calls and clone size come from that table; D and trimming were worked out from the DNA. This table has over 150,000 clones, roughly 91% appearing once. In Seattle, patients joined the study during active infection and were tracked longitudinally.

The TCR sequence derives from a man aged 18 to 29 with COVID-19, enrolled during active disease. The sequencing sample was made of peripheral blood. The chain joins TRBV19 to TRBJ2-3; TRBD2 matches at 13 bases. In DNA form, the CDR3 reads TGTGCCAGTAGTAAACTAGCGGGAGGGTCTACAGATACGCAGTATTTT. This translates into CASSKLAGGSTDTQYF.